Sequencing of this TCR beta chain was carried out in a study of blood T cell repertoires in COVID-19 (dated by TCRdb to about 2020). As for the study more broadly: Samples covering the acute and convalescent phases of COVID-19 were provided by collaborators in the United States, Italy and Spain. The repertoires were released in a freely available public database meant as a resource for research on the immune response to SARS-CoV-2. Where available, HLA class I and class II types were taken from metadata supplied by the sample provider and were not determined by assay-based typing. The samples were drawn from the first 160 participants of the ongoing ImmuneRACE study and from 1,200 or so subjects provided by 6 global collaborators. The material from the prospective study consisted of cDNA or gDNA derived from T cells, B-cell-depleted T cells, or PBMCs. Subjects who had been exposed to COVID-19, were actively infected with it, or had recovered from it provided the deeply sampled blood TCRbeta repertoires that made up the dataset. The sample metadata nearly always contained a de-identified subject ID, COVID-19 status, age in years and sex.

The immunoSEQ Assay, a bias-controlled multiplex PCR, was used to amplify TCRbeta CDR3 regions from genomic DNA. In the paper's pipeline: The number of nucleated cells in each sample was estimated by amplification of reference gene primers within the assay. Sequence reads were collapsed and filtered to measure the absolute abundance of every unique TCRbeta CDR3 rearrangement. Productive Simpson clonality was computed per sample as the square root of Simpson's diversity index over productive rearrangements. The table was pulled from immuneACCESS by TCRdb, which kept in-frame rearrangements only. Such tables lose some clones; where checked, under half of the loss comes from unresolved V genes, and the rest has no known cause. That table is the source of V, J and clone size, and D and trimming were worked out from the DNA. In all, the sample holds about 50,000 clones, and 85% to 90% of those were seen once. The top ten constitute almost 6% of the sample.

Each collaborating institution followed its own protocols to collect whole blood in K2EDTA tubes. For TCRbeta analysis, collaborator samples were shipped as frozen whole blood, as isolated PBMCs, or as DNA extracted from either sample type. Study-level results and caveats: How much clinical and demographic metadata was included differed by source and by participant, and the metadata was provided uncurated.

Concerning this clone itself: This clone's antigen is unknown. The sample holds no much larger clone one base away, and base qualities are not on file. The same CDR3 arises from other DNA sequences in this sample as well.

From cysteine to phenylalanine, the CDR3 is 18 amino acids long. CDR3 DNA only is kept here, 54 bases in frame from base 1. V is trimmed back by 4 bases and J by 2 bases, and the junction contains 12 bases that no gene match accounts for. Reading the germline V gene (reference sequence) gives CDR1 LNHNV and CDR2 YYDKDF. Sequenced material: peripheral blood. The rearrangement joined TRBV15 to TRBJ2-5; 11 of the junction bases match TRBD2. This receptor was obtained from a woman aged 60 to 75 with acute or convalescent COVID-19. CDR3 reads: CATSTGLAGLPRQETQYF. Read as DNA, the sequence is TGTGCCACCAGCACTGGACTAGCGGGCCTACCCCGTCAAGAGACCCAGTACTTC.